A single sample is the source of the 22 T cell receptor beta chains below, sequenced in a study of blood T cell repertoires in COVID-19. The repertoire was sequenced with immunoSEQ multiplex PCR; TCRdb's copy has only in-frame clones and lacks some. Of around 140,000 clones in the sample, approximately 85% are singletons; the top ten hold 1.5% to 2%. The sample taken for sequencing was peripheral blood. The source is a man aged 65 to 85 with acute or convalescent COVID-19.

The chain recombines TRBV7-2 with TRBJ1-2; 10 positions match TRBD1. V was pared by 4 bases and J by 4 bases, with 6 bases of the junction left unmatched. CDR3 length equals 15 residues. Looked up from germline, CDR1 is SGHTA and CDR2 is FQGNSA. CDR3 residues: CASSSGQGEVYGYTF. DNA of the CDR3: TGTGCCAGCAGCTCCGGACAGGGGGAAGTCTATGGCTACACCTTC.

The rearrangement joins TRBV5-6 to TRBJ2-5; 13 positions agree with TRBD2. Germline values: CDR1 SGHDT, CDR2 YYEEEE. The V gene end was trimmed by 0 bases and the J gene end by 4 bases; junction bases not matched to a gene: 6. The CDR3 has 17 residues. DNA of the CDR3: TGTGCCAGCAGCTTGGTTACTAGCGGGGGGGCCAGAGAGACCCAGTACTTC. Protein: CASSLVTSGGARETQYF.

The chain recombines TRBV7-2 with TRBJ1-1; no clear D gene. Germline CDR1 is SGHTA and CDR2 is FQGNSA. V was pared by 6 bases and J by 1 base, with 12 bases between. The CDR3 loop spans 14 amino acids. For the CDR3, the DNA is TGTGCCAGCAGGGTGGGAGGTCCGAACACTGAAGCTTTCTTT. This sequence encodes CASRVGGPNTEAFF.

The chain is built from TRBV12-3 or TRBV12-4 and TRBJ2-7; TRBD1 matches 9 bases. J lost 3 bases, V lost 8 bases, and 5 bases had no gene match. The CDR3 runs 13 residues. The CDR3 coding sequence is TGTGCCAGCTGCACAGGGGGCAGCTACGAGCAGTACTTC. Amino acid sequence: CASCTGGSYEQYF.

This clone came up once. This rearrangement joins TRBV2 to TRBJ2-5; the match to TRBD2 covers 11 bases. Per germline, CDR1 SNHLY and CDR2 FYNNEI. J gave up 5 bases and V 6 bases, and 11 bases lay outside the gene matches. The CDR3 runs 16 residues. CDR3 sequence reads: CASRLGLAALGETQYF. In nucleotides, the CDR3 is TGTGCCAGCAGATTGGGACTAGCGGCCTTAGGGGAGACCCAGTACTTC. The full variable domain, rest sourced from reference TRBV2 and TRBJ2-5, is EPEVTQTPSHQVTQMGQEVILRCVPISNHLYFYWYRQILGQKVEFLVSFYNNEISEKSEIFDDQFSVERPDGSNFTLKIRSTKLEDSAMYFCASRLGLAALGETQYFGPGTRLLVL.

CDR3 DNA sequence: TGTGCCAGCAGTTTAAATATCGACGAGCAGTACTTC. Its translation: CASSLNIDEQYF. The rearrangement joins TRBV28 to TRBJ2-7; no reliable D call. CDR1 is MDHEN, CDR2 SYDVKM, per germline. The CDR3 extends over 12 amino acids. V gave up 2 bases and J gave up 5 bases, with 7 bases separating them.

This clone was detected only a few times. The gene calls are TRBV19 and TRBJ1-2; D unclear. V was shortened by 7 bases and J by 3 bases, with 12 bases between the two germline ends. CDR3 length equals 13 residues. Germline V lookup: CDR1 LNHDA, CDR2 SQIVND (reference sequence). The CDR3 DNA is TGTGCCAGTAAAAGGTCAGACTACTATGGCTACACCTTC. Its protein product is CASKRSDYYGYTF.

The chain employs TRBV2 and TRBJ2-2, with 7 bases identical to TRBD1. The J segment lost 2 bases and the V segment lost 5 bases, leaving 5 bases of the junction unmatched. The germline CDR1 and CDR2 sequences are SNHLY and FYNNEI. The CDR3 covers 15 residues. The CDR3 reads CASSNQGVNTGELFF. In nucleotides, the CDR3 is TGTGCCAGCAGTAACCAGGGGGTCAACACCGGGGAGCTGTTTTTT.

J is TRBJ1-2 and V is TRBV11-2; possible D gene TRBD1, 6 bases. The CDR3 consists of 15 residues. The ends were cut back, 1 base at V and 2 bases at J, with 11 bases in the middle. CDR1 is SGHAT and CDR2 is FQNNGV in the germline V gene. CDR3 amino acids: CASSLGTGKNYGYTF. Here the CDR3 DNA reads TGTGCCAGCAGCTTAGGAACAGGGAAGAACTATGGCTACACCTTC.

V is TRBV19 and J is TRBJ2-2; possibly TRBD1 for D (5 bases). Germline CDR1 is LNHDA and CDR2 is SQIVND (reference sequence). CDR3 length: 19 amino acids. V lost 3 bases and J lost 0, with 20 bases in between. The CDR3 region has the DNA TGTGCCAGTAGTATCCGACAAGGGGCCAAACCTTCGAACACCGGGGAGCTGTTTTTT. This translates into CASSIRQGAKPSNTGELFF.

The rearrangement links TRBV7-2 to TRBJ1-2; a weak D match, TRBD1 (5 bases). CDR1 and CDR2 from the germline V gene are SGHTA and FQGNSA. The CDR3 contains 15 residues. V lost 5 bases and J 8 bases, leaving 21 bases between the germline ends. DNA for the CDR3: TGTGCCAGCAGCACGAGGGCAGGGCGGGAGGACGGCTACACCTTC. Amino acid sequence: CASSTRAGREDGYTF.

V gene TRBV4-1 combines with J gene TRBJ1-2; maybe TRBD1 (5 bases). V lost 0 bases and J 3 bases, leaving 11 bases between the germline ends. This CDR3 region has 15 residues. The germline gives CDR1 MGHRA, CDR2 YSYEKL. CDR3: CASSQEQGAYYGYTF. The DNA for the CDR3 is TGCGCCAGCAGCCAAGAGCAAGGGGCCTACTATGGCTACACCTTC.

V is TRBV15 and J is TRBJ2-7; 7 bases align to TRBD1. The CDR3 length is 15 residues. J gave up 2 bases and V 5 bases, and 9 bases lay outside the gene matches. CDR1 and CDR2 (germline): LNHNV, YYDKDF (reference sequence). The CDR3 is CATSQDLGQTYEQYF. CDR3 bases: TGTGCCACCAGCCAAGATTTGGGACAGACCTACGAGCAGTACTTC.

This chain links TRBV6-1 with TRBJ1-2, with TRBD1 as a possible D gene (5 bases). The V gene lost 2 bases and the J gene lost 3 bases, with 10 bases spanning the gap. There are 14 residues in the CDR3. Germline assignment: CDR1 MNHNS and CDR2 SASEGT. CDR3 sequence reads: CASSERQGHYGYTF. In nucleotides, the CDR3 is TGTGCCAGCAGTGAACGGCAGGGTCACTATGGCTACACCTTC.

CDR3 coding DNA: TGCAGCGTGTCAGGGCCAACTAATGAAAAACTGTTTTTT. Its protein is CSVSGPTNEKLFF. V gene TRBV29-1 combines with J gene TRBJ1-4, with D tentatively TRBD1 (5 bases). This CDR3 region has 13 residues. V shed 6 bases and J shed 0 bases, with 8 bases lying between them. In germline, CDR1 is SQVTM, CDR2 ANQGSEA. The full variable domain, completed using reference TRBV29-1 and TRBJ1-4, is SAVISQKPSRDICQRGTSLTIQCQVDSQVTMMFWYRQQPGQSLTLIATANQGSEATYESGFVIDKFPISRPNLTFSTLTVSNMSPEDSSIYLCSVSGPTNEKLFFGSGTQLSVL.

The rearrangement links TRBV7-9 to TRBJ1-2, with D possibly matching TRBD1 (6 bases). CDR1 and CDR2 (germline): SEHNR, FQNEAQ (reference sequence). The CDR3 runs to 16 residues. Trimming took off 5 bases at V and 5 bases at J, with 21 bases between the two ends. In DNA, the CDR3 is TGTGCCAGCAGCCCTCGTCTACCGCATAGGGGGTATGGCTACACCTTC. Its translation is CASSPRLPHRGYGYTF.

The CDR3 is CASSFSGRGPGRGSTEAFF. In DNA form, the CDR3 reads TGTGCCAGCAGCTTTAGCGGTCGAGGGCCAGGTCGTGGGAGCACTGAAGCTTTCTTT. This chain uses TRBV12-1 with TRBJ1-1. TRBV12-1 is described as a pseudogene. This CDR3 has 19 amino acids.

The V and J genes are TRBV5-6 and TRBJ2-2; 10 bases are a match to TRBD1. CDR1 and CDR2 (germline): SGHDT, YYEEEE. The CDR3 has 15 residues. Trimming cost V 2 bases and J 5 bases; bases outside gene matches: 3. As DNA, the CDR3 is TGTGCCAGCAGCTTAGGGACAGGGGATACCGGGGAGCTGTTTTTT. Translation gives CASSLGTGDTGELFF.

The chain uses TRBV6-1 and TRBJ2-1; TRBD1 is a possible D gene (6 bases). Germline CDR1 reads MNHNS; CDR2 reads SASEGT. CDR3 length equals 16 residues. V shed 0 bases and J shed 8 bases, with 17 bases lying between them. CDR3 region: CASSEAFGTPGHEQFF. The CDR3 bases are TGTGCCAGCAGTGAAGCATTCGGGACACCGGGCCATGAGCAGTTCTTC.

The chain has TRBV19 and TRBJ1-2, with TRBD1 matching 7 bases. Germline trimming cut 1 base from V and 3 bases from J; bases unmatched to any gene: 5. This CDR3 is 15 amino acids long. Germline assignment: CDR1 LNHDA and CDR2 SQIVND (reference sequence). CDR3 nucleotides: TGTGCCAGTAGTATAGTGCAAGGGGGCGACTATGGCTACACCTTC. Encoded protein: CASSIVQGGDYGYTF.

This chain uses TRBV6-5 with TRBJ1-2; 7 nucleotides line up with TRBD1. Unmatched junction bases numbered 10, after V lost 4 bases and J lost 5 bases. This CDR3 is 15 amino acids long. The V gene's germline CDR1 is MNHEY and CDR2 SVGAGI. Here the CDR3 DNA reads TGTGCCAGCAGTTCTTTCGACAGGGTCCCGTATGGCTACACCTTC. Translated, it gives CASSSFDRVPYGYTF.

The chain uses TRBV29-1 and TRBJ1-2; 9 bases are a match to TRBD1. This CDR3 has 13 residues. After removal of 3 bases from V and 3 bases from J, the junction contained 2 bases not matched to a gene. Germline loops: CDR1 SQVTM, CDR2 ANQGSEA. CDR3 sequence reads: CSVEGQGHYGYTF. In DNA form, the CDR3 reads TGCAGCGTTGAGGGACAGGGTCACTATGGCTACACCTTC.